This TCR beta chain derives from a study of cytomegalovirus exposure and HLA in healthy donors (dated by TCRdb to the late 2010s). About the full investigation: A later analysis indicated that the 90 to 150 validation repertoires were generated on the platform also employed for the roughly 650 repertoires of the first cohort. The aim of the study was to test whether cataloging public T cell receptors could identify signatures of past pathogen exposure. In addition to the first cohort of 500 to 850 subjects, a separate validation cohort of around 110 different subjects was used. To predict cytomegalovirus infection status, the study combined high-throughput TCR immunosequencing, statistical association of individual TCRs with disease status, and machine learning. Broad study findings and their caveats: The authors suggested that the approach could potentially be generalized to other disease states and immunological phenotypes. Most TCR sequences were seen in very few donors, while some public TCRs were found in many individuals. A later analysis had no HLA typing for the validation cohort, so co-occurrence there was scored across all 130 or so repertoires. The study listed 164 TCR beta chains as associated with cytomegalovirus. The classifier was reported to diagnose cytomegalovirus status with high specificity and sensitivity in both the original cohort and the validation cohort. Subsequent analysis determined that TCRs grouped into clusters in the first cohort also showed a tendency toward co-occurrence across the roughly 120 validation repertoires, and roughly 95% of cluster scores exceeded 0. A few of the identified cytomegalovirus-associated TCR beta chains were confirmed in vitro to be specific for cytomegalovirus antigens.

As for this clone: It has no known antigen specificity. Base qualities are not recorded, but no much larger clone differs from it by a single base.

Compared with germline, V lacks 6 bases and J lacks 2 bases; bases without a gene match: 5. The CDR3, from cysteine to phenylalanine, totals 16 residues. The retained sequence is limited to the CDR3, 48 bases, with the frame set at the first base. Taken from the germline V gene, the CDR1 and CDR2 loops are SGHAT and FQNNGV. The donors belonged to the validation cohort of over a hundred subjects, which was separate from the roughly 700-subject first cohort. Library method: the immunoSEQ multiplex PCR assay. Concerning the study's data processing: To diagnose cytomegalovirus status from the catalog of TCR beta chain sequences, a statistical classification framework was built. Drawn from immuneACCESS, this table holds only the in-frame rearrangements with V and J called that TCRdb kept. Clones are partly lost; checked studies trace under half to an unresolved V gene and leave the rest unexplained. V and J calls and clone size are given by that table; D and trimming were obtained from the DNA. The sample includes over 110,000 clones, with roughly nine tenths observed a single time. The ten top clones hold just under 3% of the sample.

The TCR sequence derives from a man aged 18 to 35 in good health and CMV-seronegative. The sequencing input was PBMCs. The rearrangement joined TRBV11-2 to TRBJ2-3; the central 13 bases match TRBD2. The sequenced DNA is TGTGCCAGCAGTAAGGGACTAGCGGGACCCACAGATACGCAGTATTTT. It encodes CASSKGLAGPTDTQYF. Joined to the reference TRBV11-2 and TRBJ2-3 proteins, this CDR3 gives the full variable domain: EAGVAQSPRYKIIEKRQSVAFWCNPISGHATLYWYQQILGQGPKLLIQFQNNGVVDDSQLPKDRFSAERLKGVDSTLKIQPAKLEDSAVYLCASSKGLAGPTDTQYFGPGTRLTVL.